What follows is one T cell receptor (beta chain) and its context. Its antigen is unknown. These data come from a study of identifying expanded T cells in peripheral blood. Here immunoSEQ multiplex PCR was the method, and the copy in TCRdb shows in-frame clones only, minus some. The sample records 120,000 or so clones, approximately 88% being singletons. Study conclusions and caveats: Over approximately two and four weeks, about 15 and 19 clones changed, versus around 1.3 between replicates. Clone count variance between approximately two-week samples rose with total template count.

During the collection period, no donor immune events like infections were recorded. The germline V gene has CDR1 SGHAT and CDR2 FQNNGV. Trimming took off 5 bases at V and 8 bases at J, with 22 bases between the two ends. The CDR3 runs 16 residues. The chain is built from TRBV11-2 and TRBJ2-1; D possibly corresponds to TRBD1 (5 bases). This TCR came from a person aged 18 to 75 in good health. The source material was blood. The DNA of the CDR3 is TGTGCCAGCAGCCGATTATCAGGGTTAGGGCTCCATGAGCAGTTCTTC. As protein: CASSRLSGLGLHEQFF.